This T cell receptor (beta chain) was recovered during a study of response to subunit inactivated influenza vaccine. The CDR3 consists of 14 residues. With 4 bases clipped from V and 1 base from J, the junction kept 4 bases outside the gene matches. Germline CDR1 SQVTM, CDR2 ANQGSEA. In regard to this clonotype: Antigen specificity is unknown.

Study-level results: Authors suggested that a seasonal influenza vaccination recruits few new T cells each time.

TCRdb re-called the RT-PCR reads with MiXCR, one entry per CDR3 protein. Of 500,000 or so distinct CDR3 sequences in the sample, 9.5% to 13% were seen once. This clonotype originated in a man between 50 and 59 years old who received an inactivated influenza vaccine. This material consisted of PBMCs from blood, taken 40 to 50 days after vaccination. The chain carries TRBV29-1 and TRBJ2-5; 9 nucleotides match TRBD2. CDR3: CSVALTSGQETQYF. CDR3 sequence (DNA): TGCAGCGTTGCTTTGACTAGCGGCCAAGAGACCCAGTACTTC.